Sequencing of this T cell receptor (beta chain) was carried out in a study of Ad26.COV2.S vaccination and SARS-CoV-2 variants. For the study at large: Each vaccinee took Ad26.COV2.S intramuscularly, once or twice 56 days apart.

This clone was seen a handful of times. The table came from immunoSEQ multiplex PCR; TCRdb's copy has only in-frame clones and leaves some out. The sample lists 300,000 to 350,000 clones, about 87% seen once, with around 5.8% in the top ten. Treatment of the sample: 15 to 20 received Ad26.COV2.S at low or high dose, single or two shots; a few received placebo; per-sample allocation not given. Specimens were obtained on day 63 following the first vaccine or placebo injection. CDR3 size: 13 residues. The germline V gene encodes CDR1 SGHRS and CDR2 YFSETQ. Trimming took off 0 bases at V and 3 bases at J, with 6 bases between the two ends.

The J gene is TRBJ1-2, the V gene TRBV5-1; no reliable D call. The source material was peripheral blood, sampled in a trial of Ad26.COV2.S vaccine versus placebo. This sequence was found in a person between 18 and 59 years old who received the Ad26.COV2.S COVID-19 vaccine or a placebo. The CDR3 DNA reads as TGCGCCAGCAGCTTGGAGCTGCACTATGGCTACACCTTC. Amino acids: CASSLELHYGYTF.